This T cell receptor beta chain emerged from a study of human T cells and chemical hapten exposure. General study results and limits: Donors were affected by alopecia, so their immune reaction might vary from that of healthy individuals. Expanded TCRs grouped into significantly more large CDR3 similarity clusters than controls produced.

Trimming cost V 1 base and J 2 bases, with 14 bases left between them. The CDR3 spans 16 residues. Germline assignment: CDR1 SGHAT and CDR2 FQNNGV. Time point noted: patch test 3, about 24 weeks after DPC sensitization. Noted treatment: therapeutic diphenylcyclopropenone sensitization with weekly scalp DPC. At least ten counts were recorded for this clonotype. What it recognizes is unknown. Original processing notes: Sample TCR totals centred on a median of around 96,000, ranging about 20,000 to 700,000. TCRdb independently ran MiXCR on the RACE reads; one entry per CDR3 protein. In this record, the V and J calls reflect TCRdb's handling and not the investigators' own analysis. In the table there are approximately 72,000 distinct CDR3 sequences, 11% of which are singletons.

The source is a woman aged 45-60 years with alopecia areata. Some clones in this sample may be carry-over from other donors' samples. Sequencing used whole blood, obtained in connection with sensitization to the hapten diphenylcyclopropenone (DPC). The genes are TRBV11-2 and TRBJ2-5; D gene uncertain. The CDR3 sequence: CASSLGPANIQETQYF. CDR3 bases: TGTGCCAGCAGCTTAGGTCCAGCAAACATTCAAGAGACCCAGTACTTC.